The entry below describes one T cell receptor beta chain. These data are taken from a study of blood T cell repertoires in COVID-19. Across the study: T cells, B-cell-depleted T cells, or PBMCs provided the cDNA or gDNA that served as material.

The V end was cut by 7 bases, the J end by 0 bases, with 5 bases between. The CDR3 spans 12 residues. Germline V gene lookup returns CDR1 KGHDR and CDR2 SFDVKD. Data came from immunoSEQ multiplex PCR; TCRdb stores just in-frame clones and leaves some out. The sample lists 350,000 to 450,000 clones, 75% to 90% occurring once. Sequencing input: PBMCs or T cells enriched from blood (not recorded which). The chain links TRBV24-1 to TRBJ1-1; no definite D call. This clonotype was sampled from a man aged 25 to 40 who had recovered from COVID-19. CDR3 DNA sequence: TGTGCCACCAGCGGAGTGAACACTGAAGCTTTCTTT. Amino acids: CATSGVNTEAFF.